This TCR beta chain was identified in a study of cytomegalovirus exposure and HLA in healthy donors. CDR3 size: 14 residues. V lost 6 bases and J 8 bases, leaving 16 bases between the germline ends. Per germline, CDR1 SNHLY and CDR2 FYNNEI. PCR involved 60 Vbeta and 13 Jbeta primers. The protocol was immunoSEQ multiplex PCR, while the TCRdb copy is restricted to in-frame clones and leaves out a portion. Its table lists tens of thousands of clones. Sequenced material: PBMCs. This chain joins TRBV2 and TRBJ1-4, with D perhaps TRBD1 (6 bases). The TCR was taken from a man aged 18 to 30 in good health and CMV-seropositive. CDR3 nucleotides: TGTGCCAGCAGCCCGACAGGCCCGGGAGAAAAACTGTTTTTT. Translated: CASSPTGPGEKLFF.